What follows are 11 T cell receptor beta chains derived from one specimen sequenced in a study of T-cell reconstitution after alpha-beta-depleted transplantation in children. It was with unique molecular identifiers that the TCRbeta library was prepared. TCRdb passed the PCR reads through MiXCR, listing each CDR3 protein once. The sample shows about 460,000 distinct CDR3 sequences, about 10% of them seen only once. The material sequenced was PBMCs, taken before TCRalphabeta/CD19-depleted stem cell transplant. All receptors derive from a child aged 2-15 years with inherited bone marrow failure, due to receive a stem cell transplant.

This sequence joins TRBV19 and TRBJ1-1; D is undetermined. Germline loops: CDR1 LNHDA, CDR2 SQIVND (reference sequence). With 7 bases removed from V and 8 bases from J, the gap between germline ends came to 14 bases. The CDR3 totals 12 residues. CDR3 bases: TGTGCCAGTACCGATCGGGGTGGGGAAGCTTTCTTT. This translates into CASTDRGGEAFF. The full variable domain, rest sourced from reference TRBV19 and TRBJ1-1, is DGGITQSPKYLFRKEGQNVTLSCEQNLNHDAMYWYRQDPGQGLRLIYYSQIVNDFQKGDIAEGYSVSREKKESFPLTVTSAQKNPTAFYLCASTDRGGEAFFGQGTRLTVV.

The sample holds many counts of this clonotype. This sequence joins TRBV6-5 and TRBJ2-1, with a tentative D call TRBD2 (6 bases). V lost 0 bases to trimming and J lost 2 bases, with 11 bases between them. CDR3 length: 16 residues. The germline V gene has CDR1 MNHEY and CDR2 SVGAGI. CDR3 in DNA: TGTGCCAGCAGTTACTCGGAGGGGTACCCCTACAATGAGCAGTTCTTC. Translating gives CASSYSEGYPYNEQFF.

This clonotype was recorded many times. V is TRBV4-2 and J is TRBJ2-1; TRBD1 aligns across 10 bases. CDR3 length equals 18 residues. V gave up 1 base and J gave up 2 bases; unmatched junction bases: 8. Germline CDR1 LGHNA, CDR2 YNFKEQ. The CDR3 loop reads CASSQGSTGGPTYNEQFF. DNA of the CDR3: TGTGCCAGCAGCCAAGGTTCGACAGGGGGCCCGACCTACAATGAGCAGTTCTTC.

This clonotype appeared many times. The gene calls are TRBV30 and TRBJ2-2; maybe TRBD2 (5 bases). V shed 2 bases and J shed 4 bases, with 8 bases lying between them. The germline gives CDR1 GTSNPN, CDR2 SVGIG (reference sequence). The CDR3 has 13 residues. Here the CDR3 DNA reads TGTGCCTGGAGTTCGGGGTCCACCGGGGAGCTGTTTTTT. It encodes CAWSSGSTGELFF.

V is TRBV11-2 and J is TRBJ1-4, with D possibly matching TRBD1 (5 bases). Trimming left V 3 bases short and J 6 bases short, with 23 bases between. Germline V CDR1 and CDR2: SGHAT, FQNNGV. The CDR3 covers 18 residues. The chain's CDR3 is CASSLRKMGRGFDEKLFF. The CDR3 DNA is TGTGCCAGCAGCTTGAGAAAGATGGGGCGGGGTTTTGATGAAAAACTGTTTTTT.

This clonotype was counted ten times or more. The chain joins TRBV4-3 to TRBJ2-7; TRBD2 matches at 9 bases. Germline loops: CDR1 LGHNA, CDR2 YSLEER. This CDR3 has 16 residues. Germline trimming cut 0 bases from V and 0 bases from J; bases unmatched to any gene: 3. DNA of the CDR3: TGCGCCAGCAGCCAAGAGGCTAGCGGGGCCTCCTACGAGCAGTACTTC. It yields the protein CASSQEASGASYEQYF.

Many counts were recorded for this clonotype. The DNA for the CDR3 is TGCGCCAGCAGGGAGGGTGTGAGTTGGCGGGAGAGTACCTACGAGCAGTACTTC. This sequence encodes CASREGVSWRESTYEQYF. The chain combines TRBV5-1 with TRBJ2-7; 7 nucleotides align to TRBD2. CDR1 and CDR2 (germline): SGHRS, YFSETQ. V lost 5 bases and J lost 2; bases outside the gene matches: 19. The CDR3 extends over 18 amino acids.

This clonotype was counted only a few times. The V gene is TRBV6-6, the J gene TRBJ2-7; D tentatively reads TRBD1 or TRBD2 (6 bases each). This CDR3 is built from 13 residues. Trimming took off 2 bases at V and 4 bases at J, with 9 bases between the two ends. In germline, CDR1 is MNHNY, CDR2 SVGAGI (reference sequence). CDR3 in DNA: TGTGCCAGCAGTTACGGGGGGCAGTACGAGCAGTACTTC. Translated: CASSYGGQYEQYF.

This clonotype was picked up a small number of times. The chain has TRBV27 and TRBJ2-7; 10 positions match TRBD2. J gave up 4 bases and V 3 bases, and 9 bases lay outside the gene matches. Germline values: CDR1 MNHEY, CDR2 SMNVEV (reference sequence). CDR3 length equals 16 residues. The CDR3 spells CASSFSSWTSGYEQYF. The CDR3 DNA reads as TGTGCCAGCAGTTTCTCTTCATGGACTAGCGGTTACGAGCAGTACTTC.

This chain connects TRBV19 to TRBJ2-1, with TRBD2 identical over 7 bases. J lost 2 bases, V lost 1 base, and 2 bases had no gene match. The CDR3 has 15 amino acids. Germline V gene data show CDR1 as LNHDA and CDR2 as SQIVND (reference sequence). This CDR3 is CASSIGTRAYNEQFF. The CDR3 DNA sequence: TGTGCCAGTAGTATAGGGACTAGGGCCTACAATGAGCAGTTCTTC.

This clonotype appeared many times. V usage is TRBV12-3 or TRBV12-4 and J usage is TRBJ2-5; TRBD2 agrees at 7 bases. This CDR3 comprises 14 residues. V lost 5 bases, J lost 4 bases, and 7 bases stayed unmatched. CDR3 nucleotide sequence: TGTGCCAGCAGTCCGCTAGCGGAGCGAGAGACCCAGTACTTC. The encoded protein is CASSPLAERETQYF.